This passage covers 3 T cell receptor beta chains from one sample sequenced in a study of T-cell memory formation after mild COVID-19. TCRdb passed the 5' RACE reads through MiXCR, listing each CDR3 protein once. The profile shows roughly 220,000 distinct CDR3 sequences, 9% to 10% of them singletons. Material for sequencing was PBMCs or a T cell subset sorted from them (not recorded which). These receptor sequences come from a young man who had mild COVID-19 (a few samples of this study predate the infection). Cell type and time point are not known.

This clonotype was detected ten times or more. The chain carries TRBV15 and TRBJ2-5, with unresolved D. CDR1 and CDR2 (germline): LNHNV, YYDKDF (reference sequence). CDR3 length: 14 residues. Trimming shortened V by 4 bases and J by 3 bases, and 12 bases separated the two germline ends. The CDR3 loop is CATSKQEAEETQYF. The CDR3 DNA reads TGTGCCACCAGCAAACAAGAAGCCGAAGAGACCCAGTACTTC.

The genes are TRBV7-6 and TRBJ1-4, with D possibly being TRBD1 (5 bases). Trimming took off 2 bases at V and 8 bases at J, with 12 bases between the two ends. The CDR3 contains 14 residues. Germline V gene lookup returns CDR1 SGHVS and CDR2 FNYEAQ. The CDR3 sequence is CASSLNSGEEKLFF. The CDR3 DNA is TGTGCCAGCAGCTTAAACTCGGGGGAGGAAAAACTGTTTTTT.

Only a few counts were recorded for this clonotype. The chain links TRBV20-1 to TRBJ1-6, with TRBD1 matching over 7 bases. CDR3 length: 16 amino acids. Trimming took 4 bases from V and 7 from J; bases not matched to a gene: 13. CDR1 and CDR2 from the germline V gene are DFQATT and SNEGSKA (reference sequence). CDR3 loop: CSATTMGGGLNSPLHF. Written as DNA, the CDR3 is TGCAGTGCTACGACTATGGGAGGGGGCCTAAATTCACCCCTCCACTTT.